These 10 T cell receptor beta chains originate from one sample sequenced in a study of Graves' ophthalmopathy and Graves' hyperthyroidism. As the template, RNA transcripts were used to amplify TCR beta CDR3 regions. HTBI primers served in a first-round RT-PCR, which a second-round multiplex PCR followed. TCRdb re-analysed the multiplex PCR reads in MiXCR, keeping a single row per CDR3 protein. The sample lists under 400,000 distinct CDR3 sequences, roughly a sixth occurring once. Sequenced sample: peripheral blood. These receptors were obtained from an adult man with Graves' ophthalmopathy.

The J gene is TRBJ2-5, the V gene TRBV27, with no clear D. Germline values: CDR1 MNHEY, CDR2 SMNVEV (reference sequence). This CDR3 has 12 residues. V was shortened by 5 bases and J by 7 bases, with 11 bases between the two germline ends. CDR3 protein: CASSPPRGTQYF. The CDR3 nucleotides read TGTGCCAGCAGTCCCCCTCGAGGGACCCAGTACTTC.

The gene calls are TRBV5-1 and TRBJ2-7; D might be TRBD1 (6 bases). Germline CDR1 and CDR2: SGHRS and YFSETQ. V gave up 0 bases and J gave up 4 bases, with 17 bases separating them. The CDR3 has 16 amino acids. DNA for the CDR3: TGCGCCAGCAGCTTGGGATACAGGGAAATCGTTTACGAGCAGTACTTC. Translating it yields CASSLGYREIVYEQYF.

This clonotype was seen repeatedly, ten times or more. The chain carries TRBV4-2 and TRBJ1-1; D not resolved. This CDR3 region has 14 residues. Trimming took 4 bases from V and 1 from J, leaving 10 bases between them. Germline assignment: CDR1 LGHNA and CDR2 YNFKEQ. The CDR3 sequence: CASSLLVGNTEAFF. In DNA form, the CDR3 reads TGTGCCAGCAGCCTACTGGTCGGGAACACTGAAGCTTTCTTT.

V is TRBV6-2 or TRBV6-3 and J is TRBJ1-6; D remains ambiguous. The V gene's germline CDR1 is MNHEY and CDR2 SVGEGT. The V gene lost 6 bases and the J gene lost 16 bases, with 16 bases spanning the gap. This CDR3 contains 12 residues. CDR3 loop: CASSPRTRLLHF. Written as DNA, the CDR3 is TGTGCCAGCAGCCCCCGGACCCGACTTCTCCACTTT.

This clonotype was detected only a few times. The chain combines TRBV2 with TRBJ1-2; possibly TRBD1 for D (5 bases). CDR1 and CDR2 from the germline V gene are SNHLY and FYNNEI. Trimming took 8 bases from V and 2 from J, leaving 15 bases between them. This CDR3 has 14 amino acids. The CDR3 region is CASRAGGTNYGYTF. CDR3 coding DNA: TGTGCCAGCCGCGCGGGGGGGACCAACTATGGCTACACCTTC. The variable domain in full, completed from reference TRBV2 and TRBJ1-2, reads EPEVTQTPSHQVTQMGQEVILRCVPISNHLYFYWYRQILGQKVEFLVSFYNNEISEKSEIFDDQFSVERPDGSNFTLKIRSTKLEDSAMYFCASRAGGTNYGYTFGSGTRLTVV.

This clonotype has ten or more counts. The chain is built from TRBV29-1 and TRBJ1-1, with a weak D call TRBD1 (5 bases). Looked up from germline, CDR1 is SQVTM and CDR2 is ANQGSEA. Trimming took 3 bases from V and 3 from J, leaving 14 bases between them. The CDR3 runs to 14 residues. The CDR3 region has the DNA TGCAGCGTTGATTTTCCAGGGACTTACACTGAAGCTTTCTTT. Encoded protein: CSVDFPGTYTEAFF. The full variable domain, with the rest looked up from reference TRBV29-1 and TRBJ1-1, is SAVISQKPSRDICQRGTSLTIQCQVDSQVTMMFWYRQQPGQSLTLIATANQGSEATYESGFVIDKFPISRPNLTFSTLTVSNMSPEDSSIYLCSVDFPGTYTEAFFGQGTRLTVV.

This rearrangement joins TRBV28 to TRBJ2-7; D not resolved. The length of the CDR3 is 16 residues. The germline V gene encodes CDR1 MDHEN and CDR2 SYDVKM. V was cut by 5 bases and J by 0 bases, with 17 bases left in between. The CDR3 reads CASSPPSILSSYEQYF. DNA of the CDR3: TGTGCCAGCAGTCCCCCTTCTATTTTGAGCTCCTACGAGCAGTACTTC.

This clonotype was recorded at least ten times. V usage is TRBV4-1 and J usage is TRBJ2-7; D is unresolved. This CDR3 region has 14 residues. Trimming took off 0 bases at V and 2 bases at J, with 8 bases between the two ends. CDR1 is MGHRA and CDR2 is YSYEKL in the germline V gene. The CDR3 loop is CASSQERYTYEQYF. CDR3 nucleotides: TGCGCCAGCAGCCAAGAACGCTACACCTACGAGCAGTACTTC.

The chain combines TRBV2 with TRBJ1-2; D is possibly TRBD1 (5 bases). Trimming pared 5 bases from V and 6 bases from J, leaving 19 bases between. This CDR3 is 15 amino acids long. CDR1 is SNHLY and CDR2 is FYNNEI in the germline V gene. CDR3 residues: CASSPDRALYDGYTF. For the CDR3, the DNA is TGTGCCAGCAGTCCTGACAGAGCCCTTTATGATGGCTACACCTTC.

This clonotype showed up just once. A read error may account for a junction end that differs from germline. The gene calls are TRBV6-1 and TRBJ1-5, with D possibly matching TRBD1 (6 bases). Germline V gene sequence: CDR1 MNHNS, CDR2 SASEGT. The CDR3 has 14 amino acids. The CDR3 DNA sequence: TGTGCCAGCCAGAGTGCCAGGGGCCCTCAGCCCCAGCTTTTT. As protein: CASQSARGPQPQLF.